The rows below give T cell receptor beta chains drawn from one sample of a study of blood T cells in healthy people across ages. From the 5' RACE reads, TCRdb called clonotypes with MiXCR, one entry per CDR3 protein. Of some 920,000 distinct CDR3 sequences listed, roughly half are singletons. Sample: blood. The receptor set was obtained from a woman between 55 and 75 years old in good health. The CDR3 runs from the conserved cysteine through the conserved F or W. D genes are given only for firm matches. Not all rows give a size; the values are once, few, many and, for expanded clones, a class.

>TRBD2|.|TRBV27|TRBJ2-1
TGTGCCAGCAGTTTATCGGAGGGACTAGCGGCCCTCGCAGCACGGAATGAGCAGTTCTTC
CASSLSEGLAALAARNEQFF
>TRBD1|.|TRBV5-1|TRBJ1-5
TGCGCCAGCAGCTTGACAGGGGACCCCGGCCAGCCCCAGCATTTT
CASSLTGDPGQPQHF
>.|few|TRBV7-6|TRBJ2-5
TGTGCCAGCAGCTTCCACGGGCTTCAAGAGACCCAGTACTTC
CASSFHGLQETQYF
>.|.|TRBV5-1|TRBJ2-7
TGCGCCAGCAGCTTGAATGGGGAGGCGCGATACGAGCAGTACTTC
CASSLNGEARYEQYF
>.|.|TRBV6-2/TRBV6-3|TRBJ2-5
TGTGCCATCAGGAGTCCCCTGGACCTGGGGGAGACCCAGTACTTC
CAIRSPLDLGETQYF
>.|.|TRBV18|TRBJ2-1
TGTGCCAGCTCACCATCTGAGCTAGGGACTTCGGAGCAGTTCTTC
CASSPSELGTSEQFF
>.|few|TRBV5-1|TRBJ2-7
TGCGCCAGCAGCGGAGACAGGTCGGGGTCTTCCTACGAGCAGTACTTC
CASSGDRSGSSYEQYF
>TRBD2|.|TRBV4-1|TRBJ2-5
TGCGCCAGCAGCGCTAGCGGGAGGTGGAACAATGAGCAGTACTTC
CASSASGRWNNEQYF
>.|.|TRBV10-3|TRBJ2-1
TGTGCCATCAGTCGGGACTTCGGTGCAGGTGAGCAGTTCTTC
CAISRDFGAGEQFF
>TRBD2|.|TRBV20-1|TRBJ2-1
TGCAGTGCTAGTGAACTGGGGGGGTCTTACAATGAGCAGTTCTTC
CSASELGGSYNEQFF
>.|few|TRBV3-1|TRBJ2-3
TGTGCCAGCAGCCCGGTTTGGGGGACAGATACGCAGTATTTT
CASSPVWGTDTQYF
>.|.|TRBV25-1|TRBJ1-2
TGTGCCAGCAGTTCCCAGGGTCACTATGGCTACACCTTC
CASSSQGHYGYTF
>.|.|TRBV20-1|TRBJ2-3
TGCAGTGAGGCGGGATCCACAGATACGCAGTATTTT
CSEAGSTDTQYF
>.|few|TRBV11-2|TRBJ1-4
TGTGCCAGCAGTCAAATTCCGGGACATACAAATGAAAAACTGTTTTTT
CASSQIPGHTNEKLFF
>.|.|TRBV28|TRBJ1-2
TGTGCCTACACCCCGGCAGGAGAGGGGTATGGCTACACCTTC
CAYTPAGEGYGYTF
>.|.|TRBV9|TRBJ2-1
TGTGCCAGCAGCGTGGACTTAAGCTCCTACAATGAGCAGTTCTTT
CASSVDLSSYNEQFF
>.|.|TRBV20-1|TRBJ2-3
TGCAGTGCTAGGGTCAGTAGCACAGATACGCAGTATTTT
CSARVSSTDTQYF
>TRBD2|.|TRBV29-1|TRBJ2-7
TGCAGCGTTGGGACTAGCGGATTCTACGAGCAGTACTTC
CSVGTSGFYEQYF
>.|.|TRBV25-1|TRBJ1-2
TGTGCCAGCAGTGAATCCGGGACTTATGGCTACACCTTC
CASSESGTYGYTF
>TRBD2|.|TRBV4-2|TRBJ2-7
TGTGCCAGCAGCCAAGATCGACCTAGCGGGAGCTACGAGCAGTACTTC
CASSQDRPSGSYEQYF
>.|.|TRBV28|TRBJ1-4
TGTGCCAGCAGTTTCTACACCTGGGGATCTAATGAAAAACTGTTTTTT
CASSFYTWGSNEKLFF
>.|.|TRBV18|TRBJ2-5
TGTGCCAGCTCACCGATAGATTCGGGGGAGCAGTACTTC
CASSPIDSGEQYF
>TRBD1|.|TRBV28|TRBJ2-5
TGTGCCAGCAGTTTAGGGTATGGACAGGACCAAGAGACCCAGTACTTC
CASSLGYGQDQETQYF
>TRBD1|many|TRBV28|TRBJ2-7
TGTGCCAGCAGTTCCCCTAGGGAGGGACAGGGCTACGAGCAGTACTTC
CASSSPREGQGYEQYF
>TRBD2|.|TRBV30|TRBJ2-5
TGTGCCTGGAACCTGCGGGAGGACGAGACCCAGTACTTC
CAWNLREDETQYF
>TRBD1|.|TRBV29-1|TRBJ2-1
TGCAGCGCTCTCCGACAGGGGAGAGGCGATGAGCAGTTCTTC
CSALRQGRGDEQFF
>.|few|TRBV5-1|TRBJ2-5
TGCGCCAGCATCTCCAACGTGGTGCAATTATCGGGTGGCCAAGAGACCCAGTACTTC
CASISNVVQLSGGQETQYF
>TRBD1|.|TRBV29-1|TRBJ2-7
TGCAGCGGGGGCGACAGGGGGCTGTACAATGAGCAGTACTTC
CSGGDRGLYNEQYF
>.|.|TRBV6-2/TRBV6-3|TRBJ2-3
TGTGCCAGCAGTCAACAGCTCACAGATACGCAGTATTTT
CASSQQLTDTQYF
>.|.|TRBV2|TRBJ2-6
TGTGCCAGCAGTCTTATGACCCTAGGGGCCAACGTCCCGACTTTC
CASSLMTLGANVPTF
>.|few|TRBV10-3|TRBJ1-1
TGTGCCATCAGTGAGGGGGCAGAGAACACTGAAGCTTTCTTT
CAISEGAENTEAFF
>.|.|TRBV10-1|TRBJ2-6
TGCGCCAGCAGCGGGGACGCCGCCGACCATTTCTCTGGGGCCAACGTCCTGACTTTC
CASSGDAADHFSGANVLTF
>.|.|TRBV7-2|TRBJ2-5
TGTGCCAGCAGACTAGCTCCGGAACTAGAAGAGACCCAGTACTTC
CASRLAPELEETQYF
>TRBD1|.|TRBV12-3/TRBV12-4|TRBJ1-6
TGTGCCAGCACCCCAAGACAGGGCCATTCACCCCTCCACTTT
CASTPRQGHSPLHF
>TRBD2|few|TRBV6-6|TRBJ2-3
TGTGCCAGCATGACTAGCGGGATCAGCACAGATACGCAGTATTTT
CASMTSGISTDTQYF
>.|.|TRBV11-1|TRBJ2-3
TGTGCCAGCAGCTTAAATCGGGGTACAGTCGGGAAGAATACAGATACGCAGTATTTT
CASSLNRGTVGKNTDTQYF
>.|.|TRBV6-2/TRBV6-3|TRBJ1-5
TGTGCCAGCAGTTACTCGAACATCAGGCAGCCCCAGCATTTT
CASSYSNIRQPQHF
>TRBD1|.|TRBV18|TRBJ2-7
TGTGCCAGCTCGGCGGACAGGGAGTCCCCCTACGAGCAGTACTTC
CASSADRESPYEQYF
>.|.|TRBV27|TRBJ1-2
TGTGCCAGCGCTCCCCGTGTACAGAGCTATGGCTACACCTTC
CASAPRVQSYGYTF
>.|.|TRBV20-1|TRBJ2-7
TGCAGTGCGAAGTCCATGAGCTCCTACAATGAGCAGTACTTC
CSAKSMSSYNEQYF
>.|.|TRBV7-8|TRBJ1-6
TGTGCCCTCCTCGGGGGGGGATACTATAATTCACCCCTCCACTTT
CALLGGGYYNSPLHF
>TRBD2|few|TRBV27|TRBJ2-7
TGTGCCACTGGTGTGGGGGGGGCCTACGAGCAGTACTTC
CATGVGGAYEQYF
>.|once|TRBV27|TRBJ2-7
TGTGCCAGCAGTTACGGGGCAAAGTACGAGCAGTACTTC
CASSYGAKYEQYF
>.|few|TRBV27|TRBJ2-1
TGTGCCAGCAGAGGGGTTTTAATTTACAATGAGCAGTTCTTC
CASRGVLIYNEQFF
>.|many|TRBV12-3/TRBV12-4|TRBJ2-5
TGTGCCAGCAGTTTCTGGGGGCAAGAGACCCAGTACTTC
CASSFWGQETQYF
>TRBD2|.|TRBV12-3/TRBV12-4|TRBJ2-2
TGTGCCAGCAGAAGCGGGAGGGCCGACACCGGGGAGCTGTTTTTT
CASRSGRADTGELFF
>TRBD1|once|TRBV7-8|TRBJ2-7
TGTGCCAGCAGCGCCGAGGACAGGGGGACCTACGAGCAGTACTTC
CASSAEDRGTYEQYF
>TRBD2|.|TRBV10-1|TRBJ2-1
TGCGCCAGCAACTCAGGGGCTAGCGGGAGAGTGAATGAGCAGTTCTTC
CASNSGASGRVNEQFF
>TRBD2|few|TRBV20-1|TRBJ2-5
TGCAGTGCTAGAGTACCGGGACTAGCAGCCTCGCCCCAAGAGACCCAGTACTTC
CSARVPGLAASPQETQYF
>.|.|TRBV7-2|TRBJ2-7
TGTGCCAGCAGCCCTCAGGAGGGCCCTGGCAACGAGCAGTACTTC
CASSPQEGPGNEQYF
>TRBD2|.|TRBV6-5|TRBJ2-1
TGTGCCAGCAGTTCCCCTTCCGGTAGCGGGTACAATGAGCAGTTCTTC
CASSSPSGSGYNEQFF
>TRBD1|few|TRBV27|TRBJ2-3
TGTGCCAGCAATCACAGGGGGCGTACAGATACGCAGTATTTT
CASNHRGRTDTQYF
>.|.|TRBV10-3|TRBJ2-3
TGTGCCATCACAGGGAGCACAGATACGCAGTATTTT
CAITGSTDTQYF
>.|.|TRBV20-1|TRBJ2-4
TGCAGTGCTGGAGATCGGGGGGCCAAAAACATTCAGTACTTC
CSAGDRGAKNIQYF